One and the same sample provided the 18 T cell receptor beta chains below, sequenced in a study of T-cell reconstitution after alpha-beta-depleted transplantation in children. Unique molecular identifiers tagged the TCRbeta library. MiXCR, applied by TCRdb to the PCR reads, yields one record per CDR3 protein. The sample records roughly 500,000 distinct CDR3 sequences, about a sixth being singletons. The sequencing used PBMCs from the stem cell graft donor, collected from the stem cell graft. Receptors originate from a human donor who donated a stem cell graft to a child with acute lymphoblastic leukemia.

This clonotype was recorded a few times. The V gene is TRBV5-6, the J gene TRBJ2-1, with D maybe TRBD2 (6 bases). Germline assignment: CDR1 SGHDT and CDR2 YYEEEE. The CDR3 is made up of 15 amino acids. V lost 4 bases and J 0 bases, leaving 11 bases between the germline ends. In nucleotides, the CDR3 is TGTGCCAGCAGCATCGGGACTTCCTCCTACAATGAGCAGTTCTTC. It yields the protein CASSIGTSSYNEQFF. Looking up the rest from reference TRBV5-6 and TRBJ2-1 gives the full variable domain: DAGVTQSPTHLIKTRGQQVTLRCSPKSGHDTVSWYQQALGQGPQFIFQYYEEEERQRGNFPDRFSGHQFPNYSSELNVNALLLGDSALYLCASSIGTSSYNEQFFGPGTRLTVL.

This chain connects TRBV7-2 to TRBJ1-1; tentative D call: TRBD1 (5 bases). Germline CDR1 and CDR2: SGHTA and FQGNSA. This CDR3 has 15 amino acids. V was trimmed by 1 base and J by 5 bases, leaving 14 bases between them. For the CDR3, the DNA is TGTGCCAGCAGCTTAGGAACAGGAAGATTGACTGAAGCTTTCTTT. It translates to CASSLGTGRLTEAFF.

At least ten counts were recorded for this clonotype. The rearrangement joins TRBV6-1 to TRBJ1-5; D is unresolved. Germline values: CDR1 MNHNS, CDR2 SASEGT. Deletions cut 6 bases from V and 5 bases from J, with 14 bases between. CDR3 length equals 14 residues. CDR3 nucleotides: TGTGCCAGCAGGAGGGCCTCGTGGGATCAGCCCCAGCATTTT. This codes for CASRRASWDQPQHF.

The gene calls are TRBV9 and TRBJ1-2; weak D call: TRBD1 (6 bases). Trimming stripped 2 bases from V and 4 bases from J, with 21 bases between. Per germline, CDR1 SGDLS and CDR2 YYNGEE. The CDR3 is 17 amino acids. CDR3 DNA: TGTGCCAGCAGCGTCTCGGCAGGGGCCACCAGCCCCTATGGCTACACCTTC. Translating gives CASSVSAGATSPYGYTF.

This clonotype was picked up a small number of times. The CDR3 coding sequence is TGCAGCGTTGGAAGTAGCGGGAGGGGCGGGACCCAGTACTTC. Encoded protein: CSVGSSGRGGTQYF. The chain combines TRBV29-1 with TRBJ2-5; 11 nucleotides line up with TRBD2. V trimming: 4 bases; J trimming: 7 bases; junction bases outside the gene matches: 8. This CDR3 contains 14 residues. Germline CDR1 reads SQVTM; CDR2 reads ANQGSEA.

J is TRBJ2-1 and V is TRBV11-2; 9 bases line up with TRBD2. The V gene's germline CDR1 is SGHAT and CDR2 FQNNGV. The J segment lost 1 base and the V segment lost 5 bases, leaving 3 bases of the junction unmatched. CDR3 length: 15 amino acids. The CDR3 reads CASSEGLASYNEQFF. In DNA form, the CDR3 reads TGTGCCAGCAGCGAGGGACTAGCTTCCTACAATGAGCAGTTCTTC.

In its sample, this clonotype was seen a few times. The J gene is TRBJ2-1, the V gene TRBV7-9; D perhaps matches TRBD1 (6 bases). Germline CDR1 reads SEHNR; CDR2 reads FQNEAQ (reference sequence). V was cut by 5 bases and J by 0 bases, with 17 bases left in between. CDR3 length: 17 residues. CDR3 sequence: CASSQTKQGSSYNEQFF. As DNA, the CDR3 is TGTGCCAGCAGCCAAACTAAACAGGGCAGCTCCTACAATGAGCAGTTCTTC.

This clonotype was recorded many times. This sequence joins TRBV5-1 and TRBJ2-1; 7 bases fit TRBD2. The CDR3 loop spans 16 amino acids. Germline CDR1 and CDR2: SGHRS and YFSETQ. Unmatched junction bases numbered 6, after V lost 3 bases and J lost 0 bases. CDR3 bases: TGCGCCAGCAGCTCTATAGCGGGCTCCTCCTACAATGAGCAGTTCTTC. This codes for CASSSIAGSSYNEQFF.

In this sample, this clonotype turned up a few times. The chain recombines TRBV29-1 with TRBJ1-1; the D gene is possibly TRBD1 (6 bases). V shed 5 bases and J shed 6 bases, with 16 bases lying between them. CDR3 length equals 13 residues. Germline lookup yields CDR1 SQVTM and CDR2 ANQGSEA. The CDR3 is CSVRWNRVPEAFF. The CDR3 DNA is TGCAGCGTTCGGTGGAACAGGGTCCCTGAAGCTTTCTTT.

The chain couples TRBV4-2 to TRBJ2-7; TRBD1 aligns across 11 bases. V shed 2 bases and J 1 base; nucleotides not matched to a gene: 4. The CDR3 is made up of 16 amino acids. CDR1 LGHNA and CDR2 YNFKEQ come from the germline V gene. CDR3 region: CASSQNRDRGSYEQYF. DNA of the CDR3: TGTGCCAGCAGCCAAAACCGGGACAGGGGGTCCTACGAGCAGTACTTC.

The V gene is TRBV24-1, the J gene TRBJ2-1; D gene uncertain. Germline V CDR1 and CDR2: KGHDR, SFDVKD. The CDR3 sequence is 15 residues long. V lost 7 bases to trimming and J lost 1 base, with 13 bases between them. The chain's CDR3 is CATSDRHDSYNEQFF. CDR3 DNA sequence: TGTGCCACCAGCGATAGACACGATTCCTACAATGAGCAGTTCTTC.

This clonotype has only a few counts. The chain links TRBV9 to TRBJ1-4; the D is unclear. The CDR3 runs 17 residues. Germline V lookup: CDR1 SGDLS, CDR2 YYNGEE. V was shortened by 3 bases and J by 0 bases, with 15 bases between the two germline ends. Here the CDR3 reads CASSDDRDYATNEKLFF. CDR3 DNA sequence: TGTGCCAGCAGCGATGACCGAGATTATGCAACTAATGAAAAACTGTTTTTT.

The V call is TRBV9, the J call TRBJ1-1; 7 bases fit TRBD1. The CDR3 loop spans 13 amino acids. Germline assignment: CDR1 SGDLS and CDR2 YYNGEE. V trimming: 3 bases; J trimming: 4 bases; junction bases outside the gene matches: 3. The CDR3 DNA sequence: TGTGCCAGCAGCGCGGGACAGTCCACTGAAGCTTTCTTT. As protein: CASSAGQSTEAFF.

The genes are TRBV20-1 and TRBJ2-1, with TRBD2 matching 7 bases. Per the germline V gene, CDR1 is DFQATT and CDR2 is SNEGSKA (reference sequence). Unmatched junction bases numbered 8, after V lost 2 bases and J lost 4 bases. The CDR3 is 15 residues long. CDR3 coding DNA: TGCAGTGCTAGAAGGCGGGAGTCTTTGTACAATGAGCAGTTCTTC. It encodes CSARRRESLYNEQFF.

The genes are TRBV25-1 and TRBJ2-1, with 11 bases lining up with TRBD2. The V gene end was trimmed by 3 bases and the J gene end by 8 bases; junction bases not matched to a gene: 6. The CDR3 is 15 residues long. Per the germline V gene, CDR1 is MGHDK and CDR2 is SYGVNS. The CDR3, as DNA: TGTGCCAGCAGTGAGGGTAGCGGGAGGGACTATGAGCAGTTCTTC. This translates into CASSEGSGRDYEQFF.

The V call is TRBV7-3, the J call TRBJ1-6, with D uncertain. V gave up 4 bases and J gave up 6 bases, with 7 bases separating them. In germline, CDR1 is SGHTA, CDR2 FQGTGA. This CDR3 comprises 13 residues. The CDR3: CASSYSLNSPLHF. Written as DNA, the CDR3 is TGTGCCAGCAGCTATTCCCTTAATTCACCCCTCCACTTT.

This clonotype was counted once. The V and J genes are TRBV19 and TRBJ1-5; TRBD1 agrees at 7 bases. Germline V CDR1 and CDR2: LNHDA, SQIVND (reference sequence). V lost 8 bases, J lost 2 bases, and 18 bases stayed unmatched. This CDR3 spans 18 amino acids. CDR3 loop: CASRPSYKGGLRNQPQHF. As DNA, the CDR3 is TGTGCCAGTCGACCCTCCTATAAAGGGGGCTTGCGCAATCAGCCCCAGCATTTT.

This clonotype has only a few counts. The chain carries TRBV9 and TRBJ2-1; a possible D gene is TRBD2 (6 bases). The germline CDR1 and CDR2 sequences are SGDLS and YYNGEE. This CDR3 has 17 amino acids. V was clipped by 4 bases and J by 7 bases, with 24 bases between them. As DNA, the CDR3 is TGTGCCAGCAGCTTTCCCAAGGTGACGGGACTGGTAAATGAGCAGTTCTTC. Amino acids: CASSFPKVTGLVNEQFF.